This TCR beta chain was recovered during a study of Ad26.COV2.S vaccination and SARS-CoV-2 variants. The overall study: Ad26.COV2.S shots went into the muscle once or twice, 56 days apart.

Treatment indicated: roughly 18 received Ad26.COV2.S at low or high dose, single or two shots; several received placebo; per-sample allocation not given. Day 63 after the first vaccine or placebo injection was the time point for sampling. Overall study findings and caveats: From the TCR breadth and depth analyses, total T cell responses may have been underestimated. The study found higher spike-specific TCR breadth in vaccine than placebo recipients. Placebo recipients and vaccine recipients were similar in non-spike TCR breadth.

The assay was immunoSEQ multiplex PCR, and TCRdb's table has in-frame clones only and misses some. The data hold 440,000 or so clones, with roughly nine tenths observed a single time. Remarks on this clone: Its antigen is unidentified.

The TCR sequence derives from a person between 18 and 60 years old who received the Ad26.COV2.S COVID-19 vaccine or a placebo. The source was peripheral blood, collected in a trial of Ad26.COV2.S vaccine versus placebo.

Written as DNA, the CDR3 is TGTGCCAGCAGCTCCGTTGCTAGTGAGCAGTTCTTC. It yields the protein CASSSVASEQFF. V is TRBV7-2 and J is TRBJ2-1, with D hard to call. CDR1 is SGHTA, CDR2 FQGNSA, per germline. The CDR3 is made up of 12 amino acids. Deletions cut 4 bases from V and 9 bases from J, with 10 bases between.